This is a list of T cell receptor beta chains from one sample in a study of Graves' ophthalmopathy and Graves' hyperthyroidism. TCRdb called the multiplex PCR reads again in MiXCR, with one record for every CDR3 protein. This table holds 150,000 to 200,000 distinct CDR3 sequences, around 40% found once. Sequenced material: peripheral blood. Receptor source: a man between 25 and 39 years old with Graves' ophthalmopathy. Each CDR3 is given with its conserved first and last residue. The order of the fields is clone size, V gene, D gene, J gene, CDR3 protein, CDR3 DNA. The D gene is left open where the match is weak. Clone size appears in some rows only: once, few, many, or a class for an expanded clone.

many	TRBV28	TRBD2	TRBJ2-5	CASSLFTGRDGETQYF	TGTGCCAGCAGTTTATTCACCGGGAGGGACGGGGAGACCCAGTACTTC
many	TRBV7-2	TRBD1	TRBJ2-2	CASSLATGIESTGELFF	TGTGCCAGCAGCTTAGCGACAGGGATCGAGAGCACCGGGGAGCTGTTTTTT
-	TRBV20-1	TRBD2	TRBJ2-7	CSASGPSGNITPYEQYF	TGCAGTGCTAGCGGGCCTAGCGGGAATATAACCCCCTACGAGCAGTACTTC
-	TRBV28	-	TRBJ2-7	CASSTSAQLYEQYF	TGTGCCAGCAGTACATCGGCTCAACTCTACGAGCAGTACTTC
many	TRBV19	-	TRBJ1-2	CASKDWADREPYGYTF	TGTGCCAGTAAGGATTGGGCAGACAGAGAGCCCTATGGCTACACCTTC
-	TRBV27	-	TRBJ1-6	CASSSRQGVNSPLHF	TGTGCCAGCAGTTCCCGGCAGGGTGTGAATTCACCCCTCCACTTT
-	TRBV5-1	-	TRBJ2-5	CASSLILGPAETQYF	TGCGCCAGCAGCTTGATCTTGGGACCCGCCGAGACCCAGTACTTC
many	TRBV20-1	-	TRBJ1-1	CSARGQVSEAFF	TGCAGTGCTAGAGGTCAGGTCTCTGAAGCTTTCTTT
many	TRBV18	-	TRBJ2-7	CASSSGREQYF	TGTGCCAGCTCATCCGGTCGAGAGCAGTACTTC
many	TRBV29-1	-	TRBJ2-6	CSVDGPGANVLTF	TGCAGCGTTGACGGTCCTGGGGCCAACGTCCTGACTTTC